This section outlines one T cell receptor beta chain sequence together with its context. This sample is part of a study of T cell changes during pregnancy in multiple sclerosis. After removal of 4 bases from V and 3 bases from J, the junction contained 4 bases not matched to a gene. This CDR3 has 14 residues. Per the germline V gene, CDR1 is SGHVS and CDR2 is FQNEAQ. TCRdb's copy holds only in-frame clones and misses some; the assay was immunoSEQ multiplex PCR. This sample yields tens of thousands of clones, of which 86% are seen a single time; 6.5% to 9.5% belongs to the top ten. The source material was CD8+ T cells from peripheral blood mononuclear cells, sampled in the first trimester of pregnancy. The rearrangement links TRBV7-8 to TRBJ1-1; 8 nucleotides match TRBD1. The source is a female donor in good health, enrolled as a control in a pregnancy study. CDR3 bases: TGTGCCAGCAGCTCTGACAGGGGCTACACTGAAGCTTTCTTT. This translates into CASSSDRGYTEAFF.